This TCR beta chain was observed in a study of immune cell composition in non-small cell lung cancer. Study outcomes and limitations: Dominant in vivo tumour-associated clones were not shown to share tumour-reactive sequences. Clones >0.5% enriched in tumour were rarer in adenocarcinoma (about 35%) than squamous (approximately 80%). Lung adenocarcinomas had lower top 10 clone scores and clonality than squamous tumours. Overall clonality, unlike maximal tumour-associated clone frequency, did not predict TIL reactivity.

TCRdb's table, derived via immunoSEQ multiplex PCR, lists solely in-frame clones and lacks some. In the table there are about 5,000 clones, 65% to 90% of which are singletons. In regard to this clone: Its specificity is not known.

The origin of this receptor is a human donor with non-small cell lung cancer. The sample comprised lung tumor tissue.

The CDR3 DNA reads TGTGCCAGCAGTGAGACCTGGGGGCGTCGAAAGACCCAGTACTTC. Translation gives CASSETWGRRKTQYF. V usage is TRBV2 and J usage is TRBJ2-5, with TRBD1 as a possible D gene (6 bases). Deletions cut 3 bases from V and 6 bases from J, with 17 bases between. Looked up from germline, CDR1 is SNHLY and CDR2 is FYNNEI. CDR3 size: 15 residues. The full variable domain, its missing parts supplied by reference TRBV2 and TRBJ2-5, is EPEVTQTPSHQVTQMGQEVILRCVPISNHLYFYWYRQILGQKVEFLVSFYNNEISEKSEIFDDQFSVERPDGSNFTLKIRSTKLEDSAMYFCASSETWGRRKTQYFGPGTRLLVL.